Each of the 30 T cell receptor beta chains below was sequenced from the same sample in a study of blood T cell repertoires in COVID-19. Clones were read by immunoSEQ multiplex PCR, and TCRdb kept only the in-frame ones, dropping some. The data show around 250,000 clones, 86% seen once. Sequencing was done on a sample of peripheral blood. Receptors were obtained from a woman older than 75 with COVID-19, enrolled during active disease.

The V gene is TRBV5-1, the J gene TRBJ2-2; 7 bases fit TRBD1. Germline V gene sequence: CDR1 SGHRS, CDR2 YFSETQ. CDR3 length equals 15 residues. With 3 bases clipped from V and 1 base from J, the junction kept 3 bases outside the gene matches. DNA for the CDR3: TGCGCCAGCAGCTCCTACAGGGGGAACACCGGGGAGCTGTTTTTT. As protein: CASSSYRGNTGELFF.

The chain couples TRBV5-1 to TRBJ2-3, with 11 bases fitting TRBD2. The CDR3 runs 18 residues. Looked up from germline, CDR1 is SGHRS and CDR2 is YFSETQ. V was clipped by 7 bases and J by 2 bases; unmatched bases: 15. The CDR3 reads CASSTPDPGLADTDTQYF. DNA of the CDR3: TGCGCCAGCTCAACGCCCGATCCGGGACTAGCGGACACAGATACGCAGTATTTT.

The chain recombines TRBV28 with TRBJ1-3, with 8 bases identical to TRBD1. The CDR3 spans 15 residues. V trimming: 3 bases; J trimming: 10 bases; junction bases outside the gene matches: 11. Germline V gives CDR1 MDHEN, CDR2 SYDVKM. This CDR3 reads CASSFGQGTMKTIYF. The CDR3 DNA sequence: TGTGCCAGCAGTTTTGGACAGGGCACAATGAAAACCATATATTTT.

CDR3: CASSLGTGGYSNQPQHF. CDR3 bases: TGTGCCAGCAGCTTGGGGACAGGCGGCTATAGCAATCAGCCCCAGCATTTT. V is TRBV13 and J is TRBJ1-5; 8 bases agree with TRBD1. The V gene's germline CDR1 is PRHDT and CDR2 FYEKMQ (reference sequence). Trimming at V came to 3 bases and at J to 0 bases, leaving 7 bases not matched to a gene. The CDR3 has 17 amino acids.

DNA for the CDR3: TGTGCCAGCTCACCTACAGTGGACACTGAAGCTTTCTTT. Translation gives CASSPTVDTEAFF. V and J are TRBV18 and TRBJ1-1; D unclear. The germline V and J ends were trimmed by 3 bases and 3 bases, with 8 bases remaining between them. Looked up from germline, CDR1 is KGHSH and CDR2 is LQKENI. The CDR3 extends over 13 amino acids.

This chain connects TRBV7-2 to TRBJ1-2; a possible D gene is TRBD1 (6 bases). V lost 1 base and J 6 bases, leaving 18 bases between the germline ends. The CDR3 has 16 residues. Germline CDR1 reads SGHTA; CDR2 reads FQGNSA. The CDR3 DNA reads as TGTGCCAGCAGCTTAGATTCCCAGGGCAGGGGTGATGGCTACACCTTC. Translation gives CASSLDSQGRGDGYTF.

The J gene is TRBJ2-1, the V gene TRBV28; TRBD2 agrees at 7 bases. V lost 3 bases to trimming and J lost 4 bases; unmatched junction nucleotides: 6. The CDR3 is 15 amino acids. Germline CDR1 reads MDHEN; CDR2 reads SYDVKM. This CDR3 reads CASSFLRGEYNEQFF. CDR3 coding DNA: TGTGCCAGCAGTTTCCTACGGGGGGAGTACAATGAGCAGTTCTTC.

The chain is built from TRBV6-5 and TRBJ1-1; the match to TRBD1 covers 7 bases. The CDR3 sequence is 14 residues long. The trim removed 7 bases at V and 1 base at J, leaving 6 bases unmatched. From germline, CDR1 is MNHEY and CDR2 SVGAGI. The CDR3 loop is CASTYRGRNTEAFF. In DNA, the CDR3 is TGTGCCAGCACCTACAGGGGAAGGAACACTGAAGCTTTCTTT.

This chain links TRBV5-5 with TRBJ1-2, with D maybe TRBD1 (6 bases). Trimming took 0 bases from V and 1 from J, leaving 19 bases between them. The germline gives CDR1 SGHKS, CDR2 YYEKEE (reference sequence). The CDR3 consists of 18 residues. The CDR3 region has the DNA TGTGCCAGCAGCTTGGACTCCAAGACAGGATTTTTTAACTATGGCTACACCTTC. Residues: CASSLDSKTGFFNYGYTF.

This clone has a handful of counts. V is TRBV6-6 and J is TRBJ1-1; 10 bases are shared with TRBD1. Germline V gene lookup returns CDR1 MNHNY and CDR2 SVGAGI (reference sequence). The CDR3 covers 14 residues. V gave up 4 bases and J gave up 5 bases; unmatched junction bases: 4. This CDR3 reads CASSSRTGGTEAFF. CDR3 bases: TGTGCCAGCAGTTCTAGGACAGGGGGGACTGAAGCTTTCTTT.

This sequence joins TRBV12-3 or TRBV12-4 and TRBJ2-3; a weak D match, TRBD1 (6 bases). This CDR3 is 13 amino acids long. The V gene lost 4 bases and the J gene lost 1 base, with 6 bases spanning the gap. The CDR3 DNA follows: TGTGCCAGCAGTTGGACAGGCACAGATACGCAGTATTTT. Translating gives CASSWTGTDTQYF.

V gene TRBV2 combines with J gene TRBJ1-6; 7 nucleotides agree with TRBD1. Unmatched junction bases numbered 7, after V lost 4 bases and J lost 7 bases. The CDR3 runs to 15 residues. Germline CDR1 SNHLY, CDR2 FYNNEI. Written as DNA, the CDR3 is TGTGCCAGCAGTGGGACGACAGGGATGAATTCACCCCTCCACTTT. Its protein is CASSGTTGMNSPLHF.

The rearrangement joins TRBV12-3 or TRBV12-4 to TRBJ1-5, with D hard to call. This CDR3 is built from 13 residues. The V end was cut by 2 bases, the J end by 5 bases, with 7 bases between. CDR3 sequence reads: CASSLQADQPQHF. CDR3 nucleotides: TGTGCCAGCAGTTTACAAGCGGATCAGCCCCAGCATTTT.

This clone was observed a single time. V usage is TRBV7-2 and J usage is TRBJ1-4; D remains unclear. V lost 1 base and J 10 bases, leaving 13 bases between the germline ends. There are 14 residues in the CDR3. CDR1 SGHTA and CDR2 FQGNSA come from the germline V gene. The CDR3 loop reads CASSLDFGAGKLFF. The CDR3 bases are TGTGCCAGCAGCTTAGATTTCGGTGCCGGAAAACTGTTTTTT.

V usage is TRBV19 and J usage is TRBJ1-1, with D possibly matching TRBD1 (6 bases). Between the trimmed V and J ends, which lost 7 bases and 5 bases, there was a span of 20 bases. The CDR3 consists of 15 residues. Germline CDR1 is LNHDA and CDR2 is SQIVND (reference sequence). This CDR3 reads CASTPSSRGSTEAFF. The CDR3 nucleotides are TGTGCCAGTACCCCTTCTAGTAGGGGGTCGACTGAAGCTTTCTTT.

The V and J genes are TRBV4-2 and TRBJ1-1; D not resolved. Germline V CDR1 and CDR2: LGHNA, YNFKEQ. The CDR3 contains 13 residues. V lost 4 bases and J 7 bases, leaving 13 bases between the germline ends. CDR3 in amino acids: CASSRLEGSEAFF. As DNA, the CDR3 is TGTGCCAGCAGCCGACTAGAGGGAAGTGAAGCTTTCTTT.

This clone came up once. The chain joins TRBV29-1 to TRBJ2-1, with TRBD2 as a possible D gene (6 bases). Germline values: CDR1 SQVTM, CDR2 ANQGSEA. Trimming cost V 3 bases and J 5 bases, with 14 bases left between them. This CDR3 is built from 14 residues. The CDR3 DNA sequence: TGCAGCGTTGACGGAGGGCGGGGCGACAATGAGCAGTTCTTC. Protein sequence: CSVDGGRGDNEQFF.

The chain recombines TRBV28 with TRBJ2-2, with D perhaps matching TRBD1 (5 bases). CDR3 length: 11 residues. The germline gives CDR1 MDHEN, CDR2 SYDVKM. Deletions cut 9 bases from V and 6 bases from J, with 8 bases between. Written as DNA, the CDR3 is TGTGCCAGTCAGGGTCCCGGGGAGCTGTTTTTT. Translation: CASQGPGELFF.

The V call is TRBV19, the J call TRBJ1-1; D remains unclear. Trimming removed 6 bases at V and 7 bases at J, with 9 bases between. The CDR3 totals 11 residues. The germline gives CDR1 LNHDA, CDR2 SQIVND (reference sequence). The CDR3, as DNA: TGTGCCAGTAGAAGCGGGGTTGAAGCTTTCTTT. It encodes CASRSGVEAFF. Full variable domain (remainder filled in from reference TRBV19 and TRBJ1-1): DGGITQSPKYLFRKEGQNVTLSCEQNLNHDAMYWYRQDPGQGLRLIYYSQIVNDFQKGDIAEGYSVSREKKESFPLTVTSAQKNPTAFYLCASRSGVEAFFGQGTRLTVV.

This chain connects TRBV5-1 to TRBJ1-4, with 9 bases matching TRBD1. CDR3 length: 14 amino acids. Germline V gene sequence: CDR1 SGHRS, CDR2 YFSETQ. V gave up 4 bases and J gave up 5 bases; unmatched junction bases: 3. The CDR3, as DNA: TGCGCCAGCAGCGGGACAGGGCCGAATGAAAAACTGTTTTTT. This gives the protein CASSGTGPNEKLFF.

This chain joins TRBV6-2 or TRBV6-3 and TRBJ2-7; D gene uncertain. Between the trimmed V and J ends, which lost 2 bases and 3 bases, there was a span of 11 bases. Germline assignment: CDR1 MNHEY and CDR2 SVGEGT. This CDR3 is built from 14 residues. The CDR3: CASSYPGPIYEQYF. Here the CDR3 DNA reads TGTGCCAGCAGTTACCCGGGTCCGATCTACGAGCAGTACTTC.

The count of this clone is one. The rearrangement joins TRBV7-2 to TRBJ2-5; 9 bases map to TRBD2. Germline assignment: CDR1 SGHTA and CDR2 FQGNSA. The CDR3 sequence is 14 residues long. The junction had 9 bases not matched to a gene; V was cut back by 3 bases and J by 10 bases. This CDR3 reads CASSFVAGGLDQYF. In nucleotides, the CDR3 is TGTGCCAGCAGCTTTGTGGCGGGGGGGTTGGACCAGTACTTC.

This chain connects TRBV7-8 to TRBJ1-1, with 7 bases fitting TRBD1. The CDR3 is made up of 16 amino acids. V was clipped by 5 bases and J by 1 base; unmatched bases: 10. Germline CDR1 and CDR2: SGHVS and FQNEAQ. The chain's CDR3 is CASSPEPTGPNTEAFF. The CDR3 nucleotides read TGTGCCAGCAGCCCCGAGCCGACAGGGCCGAACACTGAAGCTTTCTTT.

The V and J genes are TRBV5-4 and TRBJ2-5; 9 nucleotides match TRBD2. CDR1 and CDR2 (germline): SGHNT, YYREEE (reference sequence). This CDR3 is 16 amino acids long. V shed 4 bases and J 4 bases; nucleotides not matched to a gene: 11. CDR3 sequence: CASSAPLAGLRETQYF. CDR3 in DNA: TGTGCCAGCAGCGCTCCCCTAGCGGGATTACGAGAGACCCAGTACTTC.

This clone was counted a few times. The chain couples TRBV7-3 to TRBJ1-2; 12 positions match TRBD1. The CDR3 is 15 amino acids. The V gene end was trimmed by 5 bases and the J gene end by 4 bases; junction bases not matched to a gene: 5. CDR1 is SGHTA, CDR2 FQGTGA, per germline. The CDR3: CASSLGTGGVYGYTF. The CDR3 nucleotides read TGTGCCAGCAGCCTCGGGACAGGGGGCGTCTATGGCTACACCTTC.

The V call is TRBV3-1 (or the pseudogene TRBV3-2), the J call TRBJ1-2; D is undetermined. The V gene lost 6 bases and the J gene lost 4 bases, with 12 bases spanning the gap. Germline V gene data show CDR1 as LGHDT and CDR2 as YNNKEL (reference sequence). The CDR3 covers 13 residues. CDR3 nucleotide sequence: TGTGCCAGCAGTAATAGCCAGCTCTATGGCTACACCTTC. Its protein is CASSNSQLYGYTF.

The rearrangement links TRBV7-3 to TRBJ2-6; no firm D call. This CDR3 contains 16 residues. From germline, CDR1 is SGHTA and CDR2 FQGTGA. The V end was cut by 3 bases, the J end by 0 bases, with 9 bases between. The CDR3 reads CASSFELASGANVLTF. The CDR3 nucleotides are TGTGCCAGCAGCTTTGAACTTGCCTCTGGGGCCAACGTCCTGACTTTC.

This sequence joins TRBV29-1 and TRBJ2-1; no clear D gene. CDR3 length: 11 amino acids. The V and J ends lost 4 bases and 4 bases respectively, with 5 bases between them. The germline V gene has CDR1 SQVTM and CDR2 ANQGSEA. The CDR3 here is CSVVSYNEQFF. DNA for the CDR3: TGCAGCGTTGTTTCATACAATGAGCAGTTCTTC.

This clone is a singleton in its sample. This chain links TRBV7-2 with TRBJ1-4, with TRBD1 as a possible D gene (5 bases). CDR1 is SGHTA, CDR2 FQGNSA, per germline. The CDR3 has 17 residues. V was cut by 1 base and J by 1 base, with 13 bases left in between. The CDR3: CASSLDEFGGTNEKLFF. The CDR3 DNA reads as TGTGCCAGCAGCTTAGATGAATTCGGGGGAACTAATGAAAAACTGTTTTTT.

V is TRBV28 and J is TRBJ1-6; 9 bases agree with TRBD1. V shed 5 bases, J shed 9 bases, and the junction held 8 bases outside the gene matches. Germline values: CDR1 MDHEN, CDR2 SYDVKM. CDR3 length: 15 residues. CDR3 in amino acids: CASSLGTGYRSPLHF. CDR3 nucleotides: TGTGCCAGCAGTCTCGGGACAGGGTATCGTTCACCCCTCCACTTT.